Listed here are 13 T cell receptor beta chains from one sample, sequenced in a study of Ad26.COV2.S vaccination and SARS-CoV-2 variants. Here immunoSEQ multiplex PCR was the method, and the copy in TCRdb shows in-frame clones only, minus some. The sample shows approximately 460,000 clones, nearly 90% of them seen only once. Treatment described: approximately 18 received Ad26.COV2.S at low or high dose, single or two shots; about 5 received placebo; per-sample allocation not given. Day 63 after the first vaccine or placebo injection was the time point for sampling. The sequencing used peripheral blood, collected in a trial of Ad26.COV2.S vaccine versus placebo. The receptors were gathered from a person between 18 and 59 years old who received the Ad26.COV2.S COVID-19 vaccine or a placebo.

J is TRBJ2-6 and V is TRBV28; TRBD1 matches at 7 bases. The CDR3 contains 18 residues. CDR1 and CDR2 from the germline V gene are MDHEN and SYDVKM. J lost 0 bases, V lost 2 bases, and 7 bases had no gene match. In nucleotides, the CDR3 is TGTGCCAGCAGTTTACGGACAGGTCGGCGCTCTGGGGCCAACGTCCTGACTTTC. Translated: CASSLRTGRRSGANVLTF.

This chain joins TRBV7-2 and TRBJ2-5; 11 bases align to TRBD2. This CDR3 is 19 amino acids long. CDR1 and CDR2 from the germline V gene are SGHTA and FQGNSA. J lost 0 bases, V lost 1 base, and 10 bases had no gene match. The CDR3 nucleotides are TGTGCCAGCAGCTTAGGACGCCTAGCGGGGGGATTGTACCAAGAGACCCAGTACTTC. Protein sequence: CASSLGRLAGGLYQETQYF.

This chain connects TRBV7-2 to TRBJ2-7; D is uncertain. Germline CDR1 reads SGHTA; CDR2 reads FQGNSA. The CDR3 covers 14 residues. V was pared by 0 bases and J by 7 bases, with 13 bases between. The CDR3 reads CASSLAPVSLEQYF. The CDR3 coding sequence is TGTGCCAGCAGCTTAGCGCCGGTCAGCTTAGAGCAGTACTTC.

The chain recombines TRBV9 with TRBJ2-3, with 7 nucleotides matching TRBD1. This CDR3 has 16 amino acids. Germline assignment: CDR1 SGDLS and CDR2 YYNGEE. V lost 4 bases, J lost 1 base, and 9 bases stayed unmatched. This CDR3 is CASSKIQGYGTDTQYF. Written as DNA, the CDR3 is TGTGCCAGCAGCAAAATACAGGGGTACGGCACAGATACGCAGTATTTT.

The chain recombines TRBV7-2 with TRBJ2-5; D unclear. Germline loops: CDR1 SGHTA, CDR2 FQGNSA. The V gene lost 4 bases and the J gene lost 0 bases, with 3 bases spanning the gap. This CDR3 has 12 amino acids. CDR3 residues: CASSSYQETQYF. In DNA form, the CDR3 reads TGTGCCAGCAGCTCCTACCAAGAGACCCAGTACTTC.

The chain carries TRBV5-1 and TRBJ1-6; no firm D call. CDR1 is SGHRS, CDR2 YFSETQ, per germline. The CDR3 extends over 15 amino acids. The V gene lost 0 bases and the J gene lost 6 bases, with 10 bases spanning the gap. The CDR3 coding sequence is TGCGCCAGCAGCTTGGCGGAGTCTTCTAATTCACCCCTCCACTTT. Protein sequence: CASSLAESSNSPLHF.

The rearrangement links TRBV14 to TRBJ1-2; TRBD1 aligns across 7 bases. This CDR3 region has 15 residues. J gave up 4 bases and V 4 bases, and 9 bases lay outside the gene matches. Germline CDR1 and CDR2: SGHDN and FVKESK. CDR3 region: CASSPKENRGYGYTF. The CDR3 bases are TGTGCCAGCAGCCCCAAGGAAAACAGGGGCTATGGCTACACCTTC.

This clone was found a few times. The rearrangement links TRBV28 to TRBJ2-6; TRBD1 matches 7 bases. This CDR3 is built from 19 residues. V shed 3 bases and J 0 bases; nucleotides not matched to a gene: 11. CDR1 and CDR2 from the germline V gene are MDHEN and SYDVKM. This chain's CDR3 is CASSFWAGGRSSGANVLTF. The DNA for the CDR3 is TGTGCCAGCAGTTTTTGGGCAGGGGGACGGAGCTCTGGGGCCAACGTCCTGACTTTC.

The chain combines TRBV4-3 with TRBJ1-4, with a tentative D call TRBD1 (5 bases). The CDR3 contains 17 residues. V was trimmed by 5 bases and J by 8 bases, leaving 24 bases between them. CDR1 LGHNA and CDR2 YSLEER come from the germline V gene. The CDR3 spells CASSSPGTTLGEEKLFF. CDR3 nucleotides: TGCGCCAGCAGCTCCCCCGGGACGACACTGGGGGAGGAAAAACTGTTTTTT.

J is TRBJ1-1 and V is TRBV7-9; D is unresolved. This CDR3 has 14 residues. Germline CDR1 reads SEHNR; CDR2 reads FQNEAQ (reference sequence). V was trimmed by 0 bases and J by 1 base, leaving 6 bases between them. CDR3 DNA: TGTGCCAGCAGCTTAGCCGTGCAGAACACTGAAGCTTTCTTT. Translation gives CASSLAVQNTEAFF.

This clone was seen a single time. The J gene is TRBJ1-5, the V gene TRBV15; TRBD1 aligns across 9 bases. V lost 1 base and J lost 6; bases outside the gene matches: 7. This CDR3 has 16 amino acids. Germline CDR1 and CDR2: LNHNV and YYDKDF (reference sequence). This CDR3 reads CATSRGAWTGVQPQHF. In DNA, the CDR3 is TGTGCCACCAGCAGAGGGGCGTGGACAGGGGTTCAGCCCCAGCATTTT.

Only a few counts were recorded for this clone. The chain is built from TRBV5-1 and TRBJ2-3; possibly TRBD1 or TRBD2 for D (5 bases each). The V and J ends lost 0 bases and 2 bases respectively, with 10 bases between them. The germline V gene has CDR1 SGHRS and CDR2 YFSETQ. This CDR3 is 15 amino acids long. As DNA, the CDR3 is TGCGCCAGCAGCTTGGTCTCCGGGACCACAGATACGCAGTATTTT. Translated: CASSLVSGTTDTQYF.

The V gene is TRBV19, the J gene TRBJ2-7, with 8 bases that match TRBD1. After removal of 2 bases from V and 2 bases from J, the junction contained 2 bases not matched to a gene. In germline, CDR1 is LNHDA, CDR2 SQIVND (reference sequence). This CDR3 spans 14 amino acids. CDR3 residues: CASSIRTGTYEQYF. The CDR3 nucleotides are TGTGCCAGTAGTATAAGGACAGGGACCTACGAGCAGTACTTC.